This T cell receptor (beta chain) was sequenced during a study of beta chain features in type 1 diabetes. On this clone itself: The antigen remains unidentified.

The CDR3 is 10 amino acids. In germline, CDR1 is DFQATT, CDR2 SNEGSKA (reference sequence). The V end lost 4 bases, the J end lost 3 bases, and 3 bases lay between the germline ends. General study findings and limits: The study found that naive, central memory and Treg TCRB repertoires appeared more similar in patients than in healthy donors. Sequencing from cDNA could over-represent high-TCR-expressing cells. Type 1 diabetes patients had TCRB CDR3s that were shorter (moderately but significantly so) in all four CD4+ subsets.

One heparinised draw, averaging around 120 mL, was taken per donor. Investigators reverse transcribed all isolated RNA, so they sequenced expressed TCRB transcripts. TCRdb keeps only in-frame clones here, not all; method: immunoSEQ multiplex PCR. Of roughly 150,000 clones in the sample, roughly 8% were seen once. The chain links TRBV20-1 to TRBJ1-2; D uncertain. Sequenced sample: central memory CD4+ T cells from blood. The source is a woman under 30 with type 1 diabetes. The CDR3 region is CSANYYGYTF. In DNA form, the CDR3 reads TGCAGTGCTAACTACTATGGCTACACCTTC.